These T cell receptor beta chains were read from a single sample in a study of T cells after yellow fever vaccination. From the 5' RACE reads, TCRdb called clonotypes with MiXCR, one entry per CDR3 protein. The table has 400,000 or so distinct CDR3 sequences, about 19% seen once; the top ten hold 15% to 20%. The sequencing here drew on PBMCs, taken before the yellow fever booster vaccination. All receptors derive from a man between 18 and 29 years old who received the YFV17D yellow fever vaccine. The CDR3 runs from the conserved cysteine through the conserved F or W. The order of the fields is V gene, D gene, clone size, J gene, CDR3 protein, CDR3 DNA. D genes are given only for firm matches. Clone size is given for some rows only: seen once, a few or many times, or a class if the clone is expanded.

V gene: TRBV10-3; D gene: -; clone size: -; J gene: TRBJ2-6; CDR3 protein: CAISEPFGGANVLTF; CDR3 DNA: TGTGCCATCAGTGAGCCGTTCGGGGGGGCCAACGTCCTGACTTTC
V gene: TRBV5-1; D gene: TRBD2; clone size: -; J gene: TRBJ2-5; CDR3 protein: CASSLSGGAEETQYF; CDR3 DNA: TGCGCCAGCAGCTTAAGCGGGGGGGCGGAGGAGACCCAGTACTTC
V gene: TRBV24-1; D gene: TRBD2; clone size: -; J gene: TRBJ2-1; CDR3 protein: CATSDVTSGSNEQFF; CDR3 DNA: TGTGCCACCAGTGATGTGACTAGCGGTTCAAATGAGCAGTTCTTC
V gene: TRBV6-2/TRBV6-3; D gene: -; clone size: few; J gene: TRBJ2-7; CDR3 protein: CASSYSRSVDYEQYF; CDR3 DNA: TGTGCCAGCAGTTACTCTCGGTCCGTAGACTACGAGCAGTACTTC
V gene: TRBV12-3/TRBV12-4; D gene: TRBD2; clone size: many; J gene: TRBJ2-2; CDR3 protein: CASSWTSGVAGELFF; CDR3 DNA: TGTGCCAGCAGTTGGACTAGCGGGGTAGCCGGGGAGCTGTTTTTT
V gene: TRBV4-3; D gene: TRBD1; clone size: -; J gene: TRBJ2-5; CDR3 protein: CASSQYRDSKLYQETQYF; CDR3 DNA: TGCGCCAGCAGTCAATACCGGGACAGCAAGTTGTACCAAGAGACCCAGTACTTC
V gene: TRBV2; D gene: TRBD2; clone size: -; J gene: TRBJ2-5; CDR3 protein: CASSGFTSGGRETQYF; CDR3 DNA: TGTGCCAGCAGTGGTTTTACTAGCGGGGGTAGAGAGACCCAGTACTTC
V gene: TRBV7-2; D gene: -; clone size: -; J gene: TRBJ2-3; CDR3 protein: CASRMSEGADTQYF; CDR3 DNA: TGTGCCAGCAGAATGTCGGAAGGTGCAGATACGCAGTATTTT
V gene: TRBV10-3; D gene: -; clone size: -; J gene: TRBJ2-5; CDR3 protein: CAISESGSLTLETQYF; CDR3 DNA: TGTGCCATCAGTGAGTCTGGGAGTCTCACTTTAGAGACCCAGTACTTC
V gene: TRBV6-5; D gene: -; clone size: many; J gene: TRBJ2-3; CDR3 protein: CASSLPSDTQYF; CDR3 DNA: TGTGCCAGCAGCCTTCCTTCAGATACGCAGTATTTT
V gene: TRBV6-5; D gene: -; clone size: few; J gene: TRBJ2-2; CDR3 protein: CASSYQGSGELFF; CDR3 DNA: TGTGCCAGCAGTTACCAGGGGAGCGGGGAGCTGTTTTTT
V gene: TRBV27; D gene: -; clone size: -; J gene: TRBJ2-5; CDR3 protein: CASSLTWGLQETQYF; CDR3 DNA: TGTGCCAGCAGTCTTACTTGGGGGTTACAAGAGACCCAGTACTTC
V gene: TRBV20-1; D gene: TRBD1; clone size: few; J gene: TRBJ1-1; CDR3 protein: CSARVRDSRPEAFF; CDR3 DNA: TGCAGTGCTAGAGTCAGGGACAGCCGCCCTGAAGCTTTCTTT